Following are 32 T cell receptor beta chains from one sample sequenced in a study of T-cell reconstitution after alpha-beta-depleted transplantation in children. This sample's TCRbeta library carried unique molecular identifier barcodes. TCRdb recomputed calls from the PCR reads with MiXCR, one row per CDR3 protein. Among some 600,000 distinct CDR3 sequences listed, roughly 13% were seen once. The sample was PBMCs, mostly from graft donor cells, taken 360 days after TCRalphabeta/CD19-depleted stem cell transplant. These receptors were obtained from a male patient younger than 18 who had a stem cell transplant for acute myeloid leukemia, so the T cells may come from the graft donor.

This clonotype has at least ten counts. The CDR3 coding sequence is TGTGCCAGCAGCCAAAGAGGGGTCTGGGAGCAGTTCTTC. It translates to CASSQRGVWEQFF. The genes are TRBV3-1 and TRBJ2-1; possibly TRBD1 or TRBD2 for D (5 bases each). V lost 2 bases, J lost 10 bases, and 12 bases lay in between. Germline V gene sequence: CDR1 LGHDT, CDR2 YNNKEL (reference sequence). The length of the CDR3 is 13 residues.

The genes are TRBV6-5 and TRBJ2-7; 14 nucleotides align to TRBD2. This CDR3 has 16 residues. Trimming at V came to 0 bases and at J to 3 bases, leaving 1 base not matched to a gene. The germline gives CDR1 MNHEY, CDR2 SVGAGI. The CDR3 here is CASSYSGTSGSYEQYF. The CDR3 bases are TGTGCCAGCAGTTACTCGGGGACTAGCGGGAGCTACGAGCAGTACTTC.

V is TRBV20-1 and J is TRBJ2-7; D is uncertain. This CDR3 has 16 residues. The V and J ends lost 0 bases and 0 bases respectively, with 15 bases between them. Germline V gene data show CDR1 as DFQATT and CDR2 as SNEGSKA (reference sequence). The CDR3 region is CSARDHFRPASYEQYF. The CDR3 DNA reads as TGCAGTGCTAGAGACCATTTTCGTCCGGCCTCCTACGAGCAGTACTTC.

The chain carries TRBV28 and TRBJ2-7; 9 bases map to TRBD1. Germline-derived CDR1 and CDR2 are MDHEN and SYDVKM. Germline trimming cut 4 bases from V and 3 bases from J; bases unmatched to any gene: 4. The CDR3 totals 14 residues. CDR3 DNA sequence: TGTGCCAGCAGTTATTGGGGACAGGGCTACGAGCAGTACTTC. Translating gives CASSYWGQGYEQYF.

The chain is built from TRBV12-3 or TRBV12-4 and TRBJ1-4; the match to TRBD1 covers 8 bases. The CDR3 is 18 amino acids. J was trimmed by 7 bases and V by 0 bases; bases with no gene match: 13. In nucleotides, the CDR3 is TGTGCCAGCAGTTTAGCGGGGTTGTCGTCAGGGGGCGGTGAAAAACTGTTTTTT. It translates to CASSLAGLSSGGGEKLFF.

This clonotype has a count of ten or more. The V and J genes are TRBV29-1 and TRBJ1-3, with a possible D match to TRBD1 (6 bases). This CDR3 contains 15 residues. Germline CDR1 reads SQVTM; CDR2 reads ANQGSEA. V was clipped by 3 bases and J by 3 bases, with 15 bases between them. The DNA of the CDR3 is TGCAGCGTTGAGGGGGGCTCTAGGGGTGGAAACACCATATATTTT. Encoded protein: CSVEGGSRGGNTIYF.

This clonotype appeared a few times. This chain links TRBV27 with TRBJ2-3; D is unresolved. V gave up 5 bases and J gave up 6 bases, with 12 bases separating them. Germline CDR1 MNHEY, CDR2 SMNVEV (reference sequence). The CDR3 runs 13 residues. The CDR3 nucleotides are TGTGCCAGCAGTGTGGGTGTGTTGGATACGCAGTATTTT. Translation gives CASSVGVLDTQYF.

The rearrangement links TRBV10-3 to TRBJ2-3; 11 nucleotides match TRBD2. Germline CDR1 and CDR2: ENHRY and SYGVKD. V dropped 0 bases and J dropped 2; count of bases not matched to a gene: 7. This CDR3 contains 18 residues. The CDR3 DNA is TGTGCCATCAGTGAGTCCGTGGGACTAGCGGAGATCACAGATACGCAGTATTTT. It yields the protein CAISESVGLAEITDTQYF.

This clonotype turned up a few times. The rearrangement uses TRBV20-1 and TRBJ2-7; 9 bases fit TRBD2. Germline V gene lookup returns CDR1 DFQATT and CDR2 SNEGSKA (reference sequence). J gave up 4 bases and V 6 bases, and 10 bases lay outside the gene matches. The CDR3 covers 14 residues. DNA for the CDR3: TGCAGTGCCATCTTTCTAGCGGGAAATTACGAGCAGTACTTC. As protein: CSAIFLAGNYEQYF.

DNA for the CDR3: TGTGCCAGCAGCTGGAAAATAGCGGGAGGGTCCTACGAGCAGTACTTC. This encodes CASSWKIAGGSYEQYF. This chain uses TRBV7-8 with TRBJ2-7; 11 nucleotides match TRBD2. V shed 4 bases, J shed 1 base, and the junction held 6 bases outside the gene matches. The germline gives CDR1 SGHVS, CDR2 FQNEAQ. The CDR3 extends over 16 amino acids. The full variable domain, completed using reference TRBV7-8 and TRBJ2-7, is GAGVSQSPRYKVAKRGQDVALRCDPISGHVSLFWYQQALGQGPEFLTYFQNEAQLDKSGLPSDRFFAERPEGSVSTLKIQRTQQEDSAVYLCASSWKIAGGSYEQYFGPGTRLTVT.

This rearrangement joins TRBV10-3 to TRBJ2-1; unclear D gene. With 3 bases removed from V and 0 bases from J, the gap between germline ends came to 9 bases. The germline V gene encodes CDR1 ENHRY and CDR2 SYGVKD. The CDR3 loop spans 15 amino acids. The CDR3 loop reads CAISDSGNSYNEQFF. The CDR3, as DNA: TGTGCCATCAGTGATTCCGGTAACTCCTACAATGAGCAGTTCTTC.

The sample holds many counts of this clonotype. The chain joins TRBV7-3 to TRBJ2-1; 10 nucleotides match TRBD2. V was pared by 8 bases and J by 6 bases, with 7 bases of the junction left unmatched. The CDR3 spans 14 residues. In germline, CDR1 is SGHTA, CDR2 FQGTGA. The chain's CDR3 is CASSRAGGVNEQFF. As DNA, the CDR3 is TGTGCCAGCTCCAGAGCGGGAGGGGTCAATGAGCAGTTCTTC.

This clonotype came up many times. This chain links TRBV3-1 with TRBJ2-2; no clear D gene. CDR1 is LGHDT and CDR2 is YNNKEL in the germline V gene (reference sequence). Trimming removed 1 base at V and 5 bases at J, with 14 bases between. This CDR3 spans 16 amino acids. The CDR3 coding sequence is TGTGCCAGCAGCCAAGGGTGGTTCCTAAGGACCGGGGAGCTGTTTTTT. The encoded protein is CASSQGWFLRTGELFF. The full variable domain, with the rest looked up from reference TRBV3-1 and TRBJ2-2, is DTAVSQTPKYLVTQMGNDKSIKCEQNLGHDTMYWYKQDSKKFLKIMFSYNNKELIINETVPNRFSPKSPDKAHLNLHINSLELGDSAVYFCASSQGWFLRTGELFFGEGSRLTVL.

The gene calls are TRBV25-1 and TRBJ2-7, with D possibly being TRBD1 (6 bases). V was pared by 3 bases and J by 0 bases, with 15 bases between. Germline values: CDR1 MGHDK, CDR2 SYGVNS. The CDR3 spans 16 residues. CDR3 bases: TGTGCCAGCAGTGACCCAGCAGGGGTCGTCTCCTACGAGCAGTACTTC. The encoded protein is CASSDPAGVVSYEQYF.

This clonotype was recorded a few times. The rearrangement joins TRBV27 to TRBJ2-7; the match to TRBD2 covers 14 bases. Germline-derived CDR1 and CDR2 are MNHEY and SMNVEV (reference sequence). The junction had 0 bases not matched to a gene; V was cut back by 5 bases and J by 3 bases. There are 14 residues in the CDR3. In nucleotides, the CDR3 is TGTGCCAGCAGTGGACTAGCGGGGGGCTACGAGCAGTACTTC. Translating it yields CASSGLAGGYEQYF.

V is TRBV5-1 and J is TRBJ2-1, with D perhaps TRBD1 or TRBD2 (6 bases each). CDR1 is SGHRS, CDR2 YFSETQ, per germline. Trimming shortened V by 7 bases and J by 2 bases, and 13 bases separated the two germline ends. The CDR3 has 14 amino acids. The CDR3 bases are TGCGCCAGCGGAATGGGGGGCACCTACAATGAGCAGTTCTTC. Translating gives CASGMGGTYNEQFF.

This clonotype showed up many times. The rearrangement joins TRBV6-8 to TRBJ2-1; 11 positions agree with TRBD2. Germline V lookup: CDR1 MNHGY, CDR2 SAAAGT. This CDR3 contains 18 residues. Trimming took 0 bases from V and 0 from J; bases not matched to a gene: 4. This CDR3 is CASSYSASGRISYNEQFF. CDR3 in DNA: TGTGCCAGCAGTTACTCGGCTAGCGGGAGGATCTCCTACAATGAGCAGTTCTTC.

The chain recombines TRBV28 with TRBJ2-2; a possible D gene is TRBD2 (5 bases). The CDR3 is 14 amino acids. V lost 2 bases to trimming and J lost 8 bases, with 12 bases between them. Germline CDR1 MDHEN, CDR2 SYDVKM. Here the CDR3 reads CASSLGGPGGELFF. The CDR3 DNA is TGTGCCAGCAGTTTAGGCGGGCCCGGGGGGGAGCTGTTTTTT.

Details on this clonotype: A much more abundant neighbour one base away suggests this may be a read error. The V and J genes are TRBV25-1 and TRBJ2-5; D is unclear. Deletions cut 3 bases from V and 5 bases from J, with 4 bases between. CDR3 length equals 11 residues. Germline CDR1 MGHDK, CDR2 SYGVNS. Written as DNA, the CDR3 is TGTGCCAGCAGTGAGGTGGAGACCCAGTACTTC. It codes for CASSEVETQYF.

CDR3 coding DNA: TGTGCCAGCAGTAGAGCCCCAGCCAAAAACATTCAGTACTTC. Translating gives CASSRAPAKNIQYF. The rearrangement joins TRBV28 to TRBJ2-4, with D unresolved. CDR3 length equals 14 residues. Germline CDR1 reads MDHEN; CDR2 reads SYDVKM. V dropped 5 bases and J dropped 0 bases, with 8 bases sitting between them.

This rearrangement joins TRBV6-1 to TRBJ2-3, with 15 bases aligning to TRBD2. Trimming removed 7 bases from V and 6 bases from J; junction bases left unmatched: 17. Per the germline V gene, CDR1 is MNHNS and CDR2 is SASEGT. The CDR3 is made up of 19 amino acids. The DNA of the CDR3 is TGTGCCAGCAAACGACAGGGCGGACTAGCGGGAGGGCGATCGGATACGCAGTATTTT. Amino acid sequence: CASKRQGGLAGGRSDTQYF.

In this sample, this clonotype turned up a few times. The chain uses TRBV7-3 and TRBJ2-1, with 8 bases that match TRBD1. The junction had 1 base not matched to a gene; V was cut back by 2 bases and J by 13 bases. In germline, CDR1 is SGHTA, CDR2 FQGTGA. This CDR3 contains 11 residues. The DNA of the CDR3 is TGTGCCAGCAGCTTAGGACAGGGCCAGTTCTTC. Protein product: CASSLGQGQFF.

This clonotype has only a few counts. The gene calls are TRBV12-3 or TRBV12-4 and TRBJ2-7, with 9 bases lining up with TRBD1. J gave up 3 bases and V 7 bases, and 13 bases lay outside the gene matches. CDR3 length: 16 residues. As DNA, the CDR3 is TGTGCCAGCACCAGAGGCGGGACAGGGATTAGCTACGAGCAGTACTTC. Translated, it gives CASTRGGTGISYEQYF.

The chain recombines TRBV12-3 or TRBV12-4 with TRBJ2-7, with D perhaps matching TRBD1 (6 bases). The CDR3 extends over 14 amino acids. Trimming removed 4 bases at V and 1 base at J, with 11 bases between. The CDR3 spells CASSSPGQSYEQYF. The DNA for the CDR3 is TGTGCCAGCAGTTCTCCAGGACAGTCCTACGAGCAGTACTTC.

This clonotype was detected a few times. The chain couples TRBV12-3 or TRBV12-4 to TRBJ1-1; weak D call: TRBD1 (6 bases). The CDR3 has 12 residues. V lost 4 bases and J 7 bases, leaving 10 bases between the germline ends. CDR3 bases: TGTGCCAGCAGTTCCTCAGGGGTTGAAGCTTTCTTT. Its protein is CASSSSGVEAFF.

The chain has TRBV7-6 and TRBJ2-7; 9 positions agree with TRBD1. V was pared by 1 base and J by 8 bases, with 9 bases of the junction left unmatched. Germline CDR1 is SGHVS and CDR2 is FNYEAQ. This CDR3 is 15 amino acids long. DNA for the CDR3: TGTGCCAGCAGCTTAGGACAGGGGGATCAGTCGAAGCAGTACTTC. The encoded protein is CASSLGQGDQSKQYF.

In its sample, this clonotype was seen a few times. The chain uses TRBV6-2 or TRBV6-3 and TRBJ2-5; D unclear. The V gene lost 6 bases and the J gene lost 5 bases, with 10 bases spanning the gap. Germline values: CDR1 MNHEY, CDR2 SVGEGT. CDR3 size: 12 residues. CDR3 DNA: TGTGCCAGCAGCCCCAACGGGGAGACCCAGTACTTC. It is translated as CASSPNGETQYF.

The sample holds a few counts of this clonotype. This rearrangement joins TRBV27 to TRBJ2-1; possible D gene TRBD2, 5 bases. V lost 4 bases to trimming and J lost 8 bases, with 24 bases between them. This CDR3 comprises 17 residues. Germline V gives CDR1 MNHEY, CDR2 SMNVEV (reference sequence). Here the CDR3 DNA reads TGTGCCAGCAGTTCCGGGGTACGGGTAGTTCCGGGGTATGAGCAGTTCTTC. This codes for CASSSGVRVVPGYEQFF.

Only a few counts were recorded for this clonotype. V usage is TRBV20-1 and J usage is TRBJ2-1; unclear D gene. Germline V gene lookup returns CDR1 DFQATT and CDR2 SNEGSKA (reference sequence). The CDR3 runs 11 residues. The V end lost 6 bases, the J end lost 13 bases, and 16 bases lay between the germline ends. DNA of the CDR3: TGCAGTGCGGAGATCTTGTTATTTCAGTTCTTC. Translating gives CSAEILLFQFF.

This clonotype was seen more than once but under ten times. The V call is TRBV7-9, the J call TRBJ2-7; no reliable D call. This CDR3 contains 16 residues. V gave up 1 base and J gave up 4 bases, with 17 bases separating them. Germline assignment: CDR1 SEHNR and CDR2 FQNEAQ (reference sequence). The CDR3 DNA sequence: TGTGCCAGCAGCTTAGATCGGCACCGAACAGAATACGAGCAGTACTTC. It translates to CASSLDRHRTEYEQYF.

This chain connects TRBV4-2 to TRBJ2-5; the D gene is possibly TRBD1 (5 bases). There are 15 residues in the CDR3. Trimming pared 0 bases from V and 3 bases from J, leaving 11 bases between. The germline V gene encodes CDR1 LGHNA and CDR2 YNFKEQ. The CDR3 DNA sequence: TGTGCCAGCAGCCAAGATGGGGCAGTCGAAGAGACCCAGTACTTC. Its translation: CASSQDGAVEETQYF.

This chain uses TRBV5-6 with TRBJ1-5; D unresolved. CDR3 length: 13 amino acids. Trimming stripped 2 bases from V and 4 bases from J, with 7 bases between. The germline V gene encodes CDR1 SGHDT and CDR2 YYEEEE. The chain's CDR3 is CASSFSTNQPQHF. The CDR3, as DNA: TGTGCCAGCAGCTTCTCAACGAATCAGCCCCAGCATTTT.